The clone carrying this T cell receptor beta chain was found many times. Its antigen is as yet unknown. Trimming took 4 bases from V and 1 from J, leaving 10 bases between them. CDR3 length: 14 amino acids. Germline CDR1 SEHNR, CDR2 FQNEAQ (reference sequence). TCRdb independently ran MiXCR on the PCR reads; one entry per CDR3 protein. Among about 640,000 distinct CDR3 sequences listed, 20% were seen once. These data belong to a study of molecular identifiers for immune sequencing clone quantification. General observations from the study: Effector cells had over 97% of their molecules in clones above 20 RNA copies, while naive cells had under 1%.

This rearrangement joins TRBV7-9 to TRBJ2-5, with D possibly matching TRBD1 (6 bases). The source is a human donor in good health. Some libraries in this study had Jurkat cell RNA spiked in. The sequenced sample consisted of naive CD8+ T cells from blood, with Jurkat cell RNA spiked in. This sample's subset: FACS-sorted CD8+CD4-CCR7+CD45RA+ naive T cells. The CDR3 reads CASSSGQFQETQYF. CDR3 sequence (DNA): TGTGCCAGCAGCTCGGGACAATTCCAAGAGACCCAGTACTTC.